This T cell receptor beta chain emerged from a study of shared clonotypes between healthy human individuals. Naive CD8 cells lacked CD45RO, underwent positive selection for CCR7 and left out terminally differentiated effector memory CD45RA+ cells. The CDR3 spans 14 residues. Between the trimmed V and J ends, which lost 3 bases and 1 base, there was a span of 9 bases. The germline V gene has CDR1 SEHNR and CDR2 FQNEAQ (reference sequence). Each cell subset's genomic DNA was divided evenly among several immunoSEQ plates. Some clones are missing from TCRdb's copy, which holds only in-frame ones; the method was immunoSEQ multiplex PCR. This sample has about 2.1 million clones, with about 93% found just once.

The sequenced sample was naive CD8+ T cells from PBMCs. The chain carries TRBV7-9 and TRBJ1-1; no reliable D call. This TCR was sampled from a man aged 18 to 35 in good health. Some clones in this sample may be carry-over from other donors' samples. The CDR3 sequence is CASSFRRENTEAFF. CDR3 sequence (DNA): TGTGCCAGCAGCTTCCGTAGGGAGAACACTGAAGCTTTCTTT.